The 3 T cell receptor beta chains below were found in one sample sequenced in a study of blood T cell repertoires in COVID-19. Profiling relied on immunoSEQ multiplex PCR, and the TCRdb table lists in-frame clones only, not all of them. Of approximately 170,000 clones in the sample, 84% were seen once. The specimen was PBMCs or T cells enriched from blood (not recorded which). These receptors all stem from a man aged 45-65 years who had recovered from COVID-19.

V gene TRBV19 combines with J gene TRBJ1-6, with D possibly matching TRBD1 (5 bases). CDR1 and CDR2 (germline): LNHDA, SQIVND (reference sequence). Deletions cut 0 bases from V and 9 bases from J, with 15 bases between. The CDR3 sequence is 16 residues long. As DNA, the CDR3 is TGTGCCAGTAGTATAGATCCTAACAGGATAAGTTCACCCCTCCACTTT. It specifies CASSIDPNRISSPLHF.

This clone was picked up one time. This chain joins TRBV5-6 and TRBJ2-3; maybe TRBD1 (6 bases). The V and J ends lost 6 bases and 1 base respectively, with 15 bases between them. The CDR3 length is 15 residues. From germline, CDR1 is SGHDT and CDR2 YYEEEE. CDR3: CASILLGQRTDTQYF. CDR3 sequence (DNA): TGTGCCAGCATCCTTCTTGGACAGCGCACAGATACGCAGTATTTT.

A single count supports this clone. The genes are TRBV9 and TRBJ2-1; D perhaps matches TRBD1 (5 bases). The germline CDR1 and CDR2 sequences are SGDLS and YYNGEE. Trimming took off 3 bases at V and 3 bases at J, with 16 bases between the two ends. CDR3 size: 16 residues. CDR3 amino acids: CASSEGSATVYNEQFF. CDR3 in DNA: TGTGCCAGCAGCGAGGGGTCGGCGACGGTCTACAATGAGCAGTTCTTC.